Listed below are T cell receptor beta chains from one sample, sequenced in a study of response to subunit inactivated influenza vaccine. Each CDR3 protein gets one entry after TCRdb re-called the RT-PCR reads with MiXCR. The sample comprises some 500,000 distinct CDR3 sequences, approximately 15% of which are singletons, and less than 4% rests with the top ten. The sample in question was CD4+ T cells sorted from PBMCs, obtained around 25 months after vaccination. The receptors were gathered from a man aged 50 to 69 who received an inactivated influenza vaccine. Both conserved end residues are part of each CDR3. Each record gives: clone size, D gene, J gene, V gene, CDR3 protein, CDR3 DNA. D genes are given only for firm matches. Where a row states a size, it is once, few, many or the class of an expanded clone; other rows omit it.

clone size: .; D gene: .; J gene: TRBJ1-5; V gene: TRBV5-8; CDR3 protein: CAGKKAGGLSDQPQHF; CDR3 DNA: TGTGCCGGAAAAAAGGCGGGGGGCTTAAGCGATCAGCCCCAGCATTTT
clone size: .; D gene: TRBD1; J gene: TRBJ2-7; V gene: TRBV20-1; CDR3 protein: CSARAQDRGFYEQYF; CDR3 DNA: TGCAGTGCTAGAGCTCAGGACAGGGGCTTCTACGAGCAGTACTTC
clone size: .; D gene: .; J gene: TRBJ1-6; V gene: TRBV20-1; CDR3 protein: CSARGDGDSPLHF; CDR3 DNA: TGCAGTGCTAGAGGGGATGGAGATTCACCCCTCCACTTT
clone size: .; D gene: TRBD1; J gene: TRBJ2-2; V gene: TRBV9; CDR3 protein: CASGRGQGITGELFF; CDR3 DNA: TGTGCCAGTGGTAGGGGACAGGGCATCACCGGGGAGCTGTTTTTT
clone size: many; D gene: TRBD2; J gene: TRBJ2-1; V gene: TRBV24-1; CDR3 protein: CATRLWGQGLAGHNEQFF; CDR3 DNA: TGTGCCACCAGACTTTGGGGTCAGGGGCTAGCGGGACACAATGAGCAGTTCTTC
clone size: few; D gene: TRBD2; J gene: TRBJ2-4; V gene: TRBV5-8; CDR3 protein: CASSTPGLAGAKNIQYF; CDR3 DNA: TGTGCCAGCAGCACACCGGGACTAGCGGGAGCCAAAAACATTCAGTACTTC
clone size: .; D gene: .; J gene: TRBJ1-3; V gene: TRBV9; CDR3 protein: CASSVRDGSGNTIYF; CDR3 DNA: TGTGCCAGCAGCGTCCGGGACGGCTCTGGAAATACCATATATTTT
clone size: few; D gene: TRBD1; J gene: TRBJ1-1; V gene: TRBV7-2; CDR3 protein: CASSLSTGMNTEAFF; CDR3 DNA: TGTGCCAGCAGCCTCTCGACAGGGATGAACACTGAAGCTTTCTTT
clone size: many; D gene: .; J gene: TRBJ2-3; V gene: TRBV29-1; CDR3 protein: CSVEGVSTDTQYF; CDR3 DNA: TGCAGCGTTGAAGGGGTGAGCACAGATACGCAGTATTTT
clone size: .; D gene: .; J gene: TRBJ2-7; V gene: TRBV3-1; CDR3 protein: CASSQGAQGTQYF; CDR3 DNA: TGTGCCAGCAGCCAAGGGGCGCAGGGTACTCAGTACTTC
clone size: few; D gene: TRBD2; J gene: TRBJ2-3; V gene: TRBV9; CDR3 protein: CASSVASGGIEDTQYF; CDR3 DNA: TGTGCCAGCAGCGTAGCTTCGGGGGGGATTGAAGATACGCAGTATTTT
clone size: .; D gene: .; J gene: TRBJ2-7; V gene: TRBV7-6; CDR3 protein: CASAQPGVTYEQYF; CDR3 DNA: TGTGCCAGCGCTCAACCCGGGGTCACCTACGAGCAGTACTTC
clone size: few; D gene: .; J gene: TRBJ1-1; V gene: TRBV5-1; CDR3 protein: CASSRAGTGNTEAFF; CDR3 DNA: TGCGCCAGCAGCCGTGCCGGGACGGGGAACACTGAAGCTTTCTTT
clone size: .; D gene: .; J gene: TRBJ2-5; V gene: TRBV5-1; CDR3 protein: CASSLRTRALDTQYF; CDR3 DNA: TGCGCCAGCAGCTTAAGAACAAGAGCGTTGGATACCCAGTACTTC
clone size: many; D gene: .; J gene: TRBJ2-7; V gene: TRBV7-2; CDR3 protein: CASSLQGGPYEQYF; CDR3 DNA: TGTGCCAGCAGCTTACAGGGGGGCCCCTACGAGCAGTACTTC
clone size: .; D gene: .; J gene: TRBJ2-5; V gene: TRBV30; CDR3 protein: CAWSVSLGPEETQYF; CDR3 DNA: TGTGCCTGGAGTGTTTCTCTAGGACCGGAGGAGACCCAGTACTTC
clone size: .; D gene: .; J gene: TRBJ1-1; V gene: TRBV29-1; CDR3 protein: CSVVGRRGTEAFF; CDR3 DNA: TGCAGCGTTGTTGGCAGGAGGGGAACTGAAGCTTTCTTT
clone size: .; D gene: .; J gene: TRBJ1-5; V gene: TRBV12-3/TRBV12-4; CDR3 protein: CASSFGRVLNQPQHF; CDR3 DNA: TGTGCCAGCAGTTTCGGCAGGGTGTTAAATCAGCCCCAGCATTTT
clone size: few; D gene: .; J gene: TRBJ2-7; V gene: TRBV21-1; CDR3 protein: CASSKGGQGPYEQYF; CDR3 DNA: TGTGCCAGCAGCAAAGGTGGACAGGGTCCCTACGAGCAGTACTTC
clone size: few; D gene: TRBD1; J gene: TRBJ2-6; V gene: TRBV12-3/TRBV12-4; CDR3 protein: CACSLRRRGLSTGANVLTF; CDR3 DNA: TGTGCCTGCAGTTTACGCCGCAGGGGGCTATCTACTGGGGCCAACGTCCTGACTTTC
clone size: .; D gene: .; J gene: TRBJ2-7; V gene: TRBV29-1; CDR3 protein: CSVEAGSGEQYF; CDR3 DNA: TGCAGCGTTGAGGCAGGGTCGGGCGAGCAGTACTTC
clone size: .; D gene: .; J gene: TRBJ2-7; V gene: TRBV29-1; CDR3 protein: CSVATGYEQYF; CDR3 DNA: TGCAGCGTAGCCACAGGGTACGAGCAGTACTTC
clone size: many; D gene: TRBD2; J gene: TRBJ2-7; V gene: TRBV13; CDR3 protein: CASSLGRAGGSSYEQYF; CDR3 DNA: TGTGCCAGCAGCTTAGGCCGTGCGGGGGGGAGCTCCTACGAGCAGTACTTC
clone size: few; D gene: .; J gene: TRBJ1-5; V gene: TRBV6-1; CDR3 protein: CASGLGPNQPQHF; CDR3 DNA: TGTGCCAGCGGGTTGGGCCCTAATCAGCCCCAGCATTTT
clone size: .; D gene: .; J gene: TRBJ2-1; V gene: TRBV6-2/TRBV6-3; CDR3 protein: CASSYGQGRVNNEQFF; CDR3 DNA: TGTGCCAGCAGTTACGGGCAGGGGAGGGTCAACAATGAGCAGTTCTTC
clone size: few; D gene: .; J gene: TRBJ2-3; V gene: TRBV5-1; CDR3 protein: CASSLSWGADTQYF; CDR3 DNA: TGCGCCAGCAGCTTGAGTTGGGGGGCAGATACGCAGTATTTT
clone size: .; D gene: TRBD2; J gene: TRBJ2-1; V gene: TRBV12-3/TRBV12-4; CDR3 protein: CASSVPGGASRNEQFF; CDR3 DNA: TGTGCCAGCAGTGTCCCCGGGGGGGCGTCGAGGAATGAGCAGTTCTTC
clone size: few; D gene: .; J gene: TRBJ2-3; V gene: TRBV7-9; CDR3 protein: CASSDEGRSTDTQYF; CDR3 DNA: TGTGCCAGCAGCGACGAAGGACGGAGCACAGATACGCAGTATTTT
clone size: .; D gene: TRBD2; J gene: TRBJ2-4; V gene: TRBV20-1; CDR3 protein: CSAPQGAGVDKNIQYF; CDR3 DNA: TGCAGTGCTCCTCAAGGGGCGGGGGTAGACAAAAACATTCAGTACTTC
clone size: .; D gene: .; J gene: TRBJ1-1; V gene: TRBV10-3; CDR3 protein: CAISDSDVEAFF; CDR3 DNA: TGTGCCATCAGTGATTCGGATGTTGAAGCTTTCTTT
clone size: many; D gene: .; J gene: TRBJ2-7; V gene: TRBV18; CDR3 protein: CASSPKYEQYF; CDR3 DNA: TGTGCCAGCTCACCAAAGTACGAGCAGTACTTC
clone size: few; D gene: .; J gene: TRBJ1-5; V gene: TRBV7-2; CDR3 protein: CASSSGSPVGGSQHF; CDR3 DNA: TGTGCCAGCAGCTCCGGGTCCCCAGTTGGAGGGTCCCAGCATTTT
clone size: few; D gene: .; J gene: TRBJ1-1; V gene: TRBV11-2; CDR3 protein: CASSENGLPYLLKTEAFF; CDR3 DNA: TGTGCCAGCAGCGAAAACGGTCTCCCCTACTTGCTGAAGACTGAAGCTTTCTTT
clone size: .; D gene: .; J gene: TRBJ1-5; V gene: TRBV27; CDR3 protein: CASRLTGINQPQHF; CDR3 DNA: TGTGCCAGCAGACTTACAGGTATCAATCAGCCCCAGCATTTT
clone size: .; D gene: .; J gene: TRBJ2-1; V gene: TRBV20-1; CDR3 protein: CSASPGTYNEQFF; CDR3 DNA: TGCAGTGCTTCCCCCGGGACATACAATGAGCAGTTCTTC
clone size: few; D gene: .; J gene: TRBJ2-2; V gene: TRBV4-3; CDR3 protein: CASSQTLRGGELFF; CDR3 DNA: TGCGCCAGCAGCCAAACCCTAAGGGGCGGGGAGCTGTTTTTT
clone size: many; D gene: TRBD1; J gene: TRBJ1-2; V gene: TRBV12-3/TRBV12-4; CDR3 protein: CASSARTGLGGYTF; CDR3 DNA: TGTGCCAGCAGTGCCCGGACAGGGCTGGGCGGCTACACCTTC
clone size: .; D gene: .; J gene: TRBJ2-7; V gene: TRBV27; CDR3 protein: CASSPGLVYEQYF; CDR3 DNA: TGTGCCAGCAGCCCCGGGTTGGTCTACGAGCAGTACTTC
clone size: once; D gene: .; J gene: TRBJ2-1; V gene: TRBV6-5; CDR3 protein: CASSYNQRRGTYNEQFF; CDR3 DNA: TGTGCCAGCAGTTACAATCAGAGGCGCGGAACCTACAATGAGCAGTTCTTC
clone size: .; D gene: .; J gene: TRBJ2-5; V gene: TRBV2; CDR3 protein: CASSRVVETQYF; CDR3 DNA: TGTGCCAGCAGCCGGGTTGTGGAGACCCAGTACTTC
clone size: few; D gene: .; J gene: TRBJ2-7; V gene: TRBV4-3; CDR3 protein: CASSPSSIFDSAYEQYF; CDR3 DNA: TGCGCCAGCAGCCCATCCTCGATCTTCGACAGCGCCTACGAGCAGTACTTC
clone size: many; D gene: .; J gene: TRBJ2-3; V gene: TRBV7-8; CDR3 protein: CASSLVRAGRDTQYF; CDR3 DNA: TGTGCCAGCAGCTTAGTAAGGGCGGGTCGAGATACGCAGTATTTT
clone size: few; D gene: TRBD1; J gene: TRBJ1-2; V gene: TRBV29-1; CDR3 protein: CSAGQGAEGYTF; CDR3 DNA: TGCAGCGCCGGACAGGGGGCAGAAGGCTACACCTTC
clone size: few; D gene: TRBD1; J gene: TRBJ2-7; V gene: TRBV3-1; CDR3 protein: CASSQGRDRSSYEQYF; CDR3 DNA: TGTGCCAGCAGCCAAGGCCGGGACAGGAGCTCCTACGAGCAGTACTTC
clone size: .; D gene: .; J gene: TRBJ2-2; V gene: TRBV7-8; CDR3 protein: CASSLGRVRTGELFF; CDR3 DNA: TGTGCCAGCAGCTTAGGGCGGGTTCGGACCGGGGAGCTGTTTTTT
clone size: few; D gene: .; J gene: TRBJ2-4; V gene: TRBV29-1; CDR3 protein: CSVGTQGNIQYF; CDR3 DNA: TGCAGCGTAGGGACACAGGGAAACATTCAGTACTTC
clone size: few; D gene: TRBD1; J gene: TRBJ2-3; V gene: TRBV5-6; CDR3 protein: CASSTGTGRFSTDTQYF; CDR3 DNA: TGTGCCAGCAGCACCGGGACAGGCAGGTTTAGCACAGATACGCAGTATTTT
clone size: few; D gene: TRBD1; J gene: TRBJ1-5; V gene: TRBV10-3; CDR3 protein: CAIGSDRGQPQHF; CDR3 DNA: TGTGCCATCGGTTCAGACAGGGGTCAGCCCCAGCATTTT